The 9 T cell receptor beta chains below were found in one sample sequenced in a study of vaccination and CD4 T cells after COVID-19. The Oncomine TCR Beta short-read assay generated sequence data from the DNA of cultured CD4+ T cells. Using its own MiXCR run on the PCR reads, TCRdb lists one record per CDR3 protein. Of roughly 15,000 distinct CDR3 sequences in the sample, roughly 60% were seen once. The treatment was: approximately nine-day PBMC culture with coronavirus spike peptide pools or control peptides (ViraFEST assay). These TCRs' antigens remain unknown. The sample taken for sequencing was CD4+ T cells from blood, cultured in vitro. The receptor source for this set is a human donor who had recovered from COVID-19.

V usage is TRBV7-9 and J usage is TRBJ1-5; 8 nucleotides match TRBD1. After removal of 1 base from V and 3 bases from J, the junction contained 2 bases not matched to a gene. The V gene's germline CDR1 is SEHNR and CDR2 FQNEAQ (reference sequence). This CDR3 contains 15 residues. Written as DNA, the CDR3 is TGTGCCAGCAGCTTAGAGGGACAGGACAATCAGCCCCAGCATTTT. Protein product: CASSLEGQDNQPQHF. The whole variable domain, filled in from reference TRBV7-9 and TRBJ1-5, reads DTGVSQNPRHKITKRGQNVTFRCDPISEHNRLYWYRQTLGQGPEFLTYFQNEAQLEKSRLLSDRFSAERPKGSFSTLEIQRTEQGDSAMYLCASSLEGQDNQPQHFGDGTRLSIL.

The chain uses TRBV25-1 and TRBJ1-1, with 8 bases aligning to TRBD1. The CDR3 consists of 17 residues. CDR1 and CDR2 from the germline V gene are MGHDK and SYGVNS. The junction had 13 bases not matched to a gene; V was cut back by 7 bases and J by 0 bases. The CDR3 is CASTSSRQGIMNTEAFF. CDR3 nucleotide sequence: TGTGCCAGCACCTCCAGCCGACAGGGGATTATGAACACTGAAGCTTTCTTT.

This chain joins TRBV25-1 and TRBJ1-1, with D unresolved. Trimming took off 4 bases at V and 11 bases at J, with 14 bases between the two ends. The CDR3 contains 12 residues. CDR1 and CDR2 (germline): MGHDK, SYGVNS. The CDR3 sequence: CASSVGNSAAFF. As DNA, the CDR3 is TGTGCCAGCAGTGTAGGTAATTCGGCGGCTTTCTTT.

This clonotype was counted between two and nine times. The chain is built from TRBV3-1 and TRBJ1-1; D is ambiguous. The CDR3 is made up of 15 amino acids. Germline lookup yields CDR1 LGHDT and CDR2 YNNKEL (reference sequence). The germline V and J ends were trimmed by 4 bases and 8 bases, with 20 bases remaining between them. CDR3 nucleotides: TGTGCCAGCAGCCCTAACGGACGAACACTTGCCGAAGCTTTCTTT. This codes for CASSPNGRTLAEAFF.

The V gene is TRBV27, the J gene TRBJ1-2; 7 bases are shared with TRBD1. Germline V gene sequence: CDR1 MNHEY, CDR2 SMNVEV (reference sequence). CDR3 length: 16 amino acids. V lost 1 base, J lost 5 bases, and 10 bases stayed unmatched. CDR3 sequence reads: CASSLFRPRQGYGYTF. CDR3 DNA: TGTGCCAGCAGTTTATTCCGTCCCCGACAGGGTTATGGCTACACCTTC.

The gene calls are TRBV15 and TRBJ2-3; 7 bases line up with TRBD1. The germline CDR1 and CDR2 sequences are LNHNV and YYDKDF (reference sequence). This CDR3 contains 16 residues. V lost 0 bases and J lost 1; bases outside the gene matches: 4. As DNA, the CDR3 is TGTGCCACCAGCAGAGATAGACAGGGTGGCACAGATACGCAGTATTTT. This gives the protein CATSRDRQGGTDTQYF.

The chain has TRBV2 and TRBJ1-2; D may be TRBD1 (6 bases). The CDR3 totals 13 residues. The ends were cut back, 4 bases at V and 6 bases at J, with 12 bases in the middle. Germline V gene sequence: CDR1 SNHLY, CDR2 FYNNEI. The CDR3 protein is CASSVDRLDGYTF. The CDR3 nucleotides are TGTGCCAGCAGTGTCGACAGGTTAGATGGCTACACCTTC. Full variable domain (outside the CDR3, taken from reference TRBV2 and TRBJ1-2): EPEVTQTPSHQVTQMGQEVILRCVPISNHLYFYWYRQILGQKVEFLVSFYNNEISEKSEIFDDQFSVERPDGSNFTLKIRSTKLEDSAMYFCASSVDRLDGYTFGSGTRLTVV.

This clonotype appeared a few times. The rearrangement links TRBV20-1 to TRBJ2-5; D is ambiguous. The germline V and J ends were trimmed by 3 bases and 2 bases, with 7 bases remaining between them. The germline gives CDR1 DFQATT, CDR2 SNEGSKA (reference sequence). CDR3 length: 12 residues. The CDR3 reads CSARLGQETQYF. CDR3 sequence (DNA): TGCAGTGCTAGGCTCGGGCAAGAGACCCAGTACTTC.

CDR3 residues: CASSLSTYGYTF. CDR3 nucleotides: TGTGCCAGCAGTTTAAGTACATATGGCTACACCTTC. The chain recombines TRBV28 with TRBJ1-2, with unresolved D. The CDR3 is 12 residues long. Trimming stripped 2 bases from V and 5 bases from J, with 6 bases between. CDR1 is MDHEN, CDR2 SYDVKM, per germline.